Listed below are T cell receptor beta chains from one sample, sequenced in a study of blood T cell repertoires in COVID-19. TCRdb's copy holds only in-frame clones and misses some; the assay was immunoSEQ multiplex PCR. The sample contains some 150,000 clones, about nine tenths of which appear only once. The sample taken for sequencing was peripheral blood. These receptors were obtained from a human donor in a cohort sampled during active COVID-19. Both conserved end residues are trimmed from each CDR3.

V gene: TRBV7-6
CDR3 protein: ASSPELTGTNEKLF

V gene: TRBV15
CDR3 protein: ATTLEKNTEAF

V gene: TRBV7-9
CDR3 protein: ASSGVAGELF

V gene: TRBV3-1/TRBV3-2
CDR3 protein: ASSQARTVNTEAF

V gene: TRBV2
CDR3 protein: ASSVGQGFQPQH

V gene: TRBV28
CDR3 protein: ASSLYSEKLF

V gene: TRBV7-9
CDR3 protein: ASSLSLAGREEQF

V gene: TRBV9
CDR3 protein: ASSVDRLAGANEQY

V gene: TRBV9
CDR3 protein: ASSHWGQGGFNEQF

V gene: TRBV7-2
CDR3 protein: ASSLQQGLTDTQY

V gene: TRBV2
CDR3 protein: ASRADSYGYT

V gene: TRBV5-1
CDR3 protein: ASSLIGRFVETQY